Sequencing of this T cell receptor beta chain was carried out in a study of CD8+CD57+ T cells in acquired aplastic anemia. Study in general: On average, sorted CD4+ and CD8+ cells gave roughly 3 ug of DNA. Study results and limitations: Almost 30 shared CD8+ CDR3s appeared highly expressed within patients' immunodominant clones. Any difference that existed in CD8+ Simpson's diversity between patients and controls was not significant.

Profiles of TCR beta VDJ and CDR3 were generated from a genomic DNA template. MiXCR, run by TCRdb on the reads, gives a single entry per CDR3 protein. The top ten clones hold 1% to 1.5% of a sample with under 350,000 distinct CDR3 sequences, 45% to 65% of them seen once. Trimming removed 0 bases at V and 0 bases at J, with 11 bases between. The CDR3 is 15 amino acids. CDR1 and CDR2 (germline): DFQATT, SNEGSKA (reference sequence). Patients sequenced had flow cytometry evidence of CD8+CD57+ cell expansion. Severe acquired aplastic anemia affected all patients. This clonotype was observed at least ten times. The antigen remains unidentified.

The specimen sequenced was sorted CD4+, CD8+, or CD8+CD57+ T cells (not recorded which) from PBMCs. V gene TRBV20-1 combines with J gene TRBJ1-1; D not resolved. The TCR sequence derives from a human donor with aplastic anemia. CDR3 nucleotide sequence: TGCAGTGCTAGAGATCGGGGAGGCTTGAACACTGAAGCTTTCTTT. Its translation: CSARDRGGLNTEAFF.